This TCR beta chain was observed in a study of blood T cell repertoires in COVID-19. Looking at the study overall: The United States, Italy and Spain provided the acute and convalescent COVID-19 samples. PBMCs, B-cell-depleted T cells, or T cells were the source of the cDNA or gDNA that made up the material.

Trimming took off 2 bases at V and 3 bases at J, with 8 bases between the two ends. The CDR3 extends over 13 amino acids. Germline CDR1 reads SGHDT; CDR2 reads YYEEEE. As processed by the authors: Reference gene primers were amplified, and this amplification served to estimate nucleated cell counts. Produced via immunoSEQ multiplex PCR; TCRdb's table is partial and in-frame only. Clone size and V and J calls were adopted from that table, with D and trimming inferred from the DNA. The profile shows roughly 100,000 clones, around 90% of them singletons. The rearrangement joins TRBV5-6 to TRBJ1-2; the D is unclear. The sequenced sample was peripheral blood. The source is a human donor in a cohort sampled during active COVID-19. The CDR3 sequence: CASSLTVDYGYTF. The DNA for the CDR3 is TGTGCCAGCAGCTTAACGGTGGACTATGGCTACACCTTC.